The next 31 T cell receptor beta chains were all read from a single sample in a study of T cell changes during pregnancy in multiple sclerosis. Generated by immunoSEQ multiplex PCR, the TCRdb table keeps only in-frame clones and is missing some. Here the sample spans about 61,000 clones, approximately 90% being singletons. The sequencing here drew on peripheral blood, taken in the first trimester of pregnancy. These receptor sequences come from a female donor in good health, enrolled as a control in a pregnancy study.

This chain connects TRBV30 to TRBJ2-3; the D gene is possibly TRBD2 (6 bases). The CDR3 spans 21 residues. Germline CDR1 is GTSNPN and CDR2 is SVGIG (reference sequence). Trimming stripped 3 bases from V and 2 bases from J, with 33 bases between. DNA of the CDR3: TGTGCCTGGAGATTAACCGCGGGACGGACTGTCGTTTTTAGGGCCACAGATACGCAGTATTTT. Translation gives CAWRLTAGRTVVFRATDTQYF.

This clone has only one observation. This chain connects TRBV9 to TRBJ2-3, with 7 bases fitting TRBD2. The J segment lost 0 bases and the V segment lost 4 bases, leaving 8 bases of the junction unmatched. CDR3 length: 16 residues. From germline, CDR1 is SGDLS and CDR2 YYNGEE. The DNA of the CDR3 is TGTGCCAGCAGCCCACGGGGCGGGGGTAGCACAGATACGCAGTATTTT. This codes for CASSPRGGGSTDTQYF.

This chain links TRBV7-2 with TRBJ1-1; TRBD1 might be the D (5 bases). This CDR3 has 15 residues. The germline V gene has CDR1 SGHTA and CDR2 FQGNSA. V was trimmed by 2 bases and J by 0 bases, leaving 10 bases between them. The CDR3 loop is CASSLTGRMNTEAFF. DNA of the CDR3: TGTGCCAGCAGCTTAACAGGCCGGATGAACACTGAAGCTTTCTTT.

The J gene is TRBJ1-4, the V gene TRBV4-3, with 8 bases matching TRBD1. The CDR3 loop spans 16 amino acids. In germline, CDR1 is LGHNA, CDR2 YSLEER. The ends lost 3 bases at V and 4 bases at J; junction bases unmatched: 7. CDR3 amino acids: CASSQANDRGNEKLFF. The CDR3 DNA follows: TGCGCCAGCAGCCAGGCCAACGACAGGGGTAATGAAAAACTGTTTTTT.

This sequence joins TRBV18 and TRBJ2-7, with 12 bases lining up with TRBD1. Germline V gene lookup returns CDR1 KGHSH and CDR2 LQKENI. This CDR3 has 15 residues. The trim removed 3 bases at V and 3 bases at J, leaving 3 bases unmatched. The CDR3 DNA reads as TGTGCCAGCTCACCGGGGACAGGGGGCATCTACGAGCAGTACTTC. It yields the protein CASSPGTGGIYEQYF.

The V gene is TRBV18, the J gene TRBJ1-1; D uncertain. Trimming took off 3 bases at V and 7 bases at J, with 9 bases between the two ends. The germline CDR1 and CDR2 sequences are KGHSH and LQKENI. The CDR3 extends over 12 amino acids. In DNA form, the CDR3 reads TGTGCCAGCTCACCCGACGAGGGTGAAGCTTTCTTT. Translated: CASSPDEGEAFF.

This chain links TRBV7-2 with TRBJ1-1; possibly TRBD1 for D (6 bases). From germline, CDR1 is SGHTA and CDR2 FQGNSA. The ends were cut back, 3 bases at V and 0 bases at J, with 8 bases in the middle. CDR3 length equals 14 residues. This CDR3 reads CASSFGQLNTEAFF. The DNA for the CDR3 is TGTGCCAGCAGCTTTGGACAGCTGAACACTGAAGCTTTCTTT.

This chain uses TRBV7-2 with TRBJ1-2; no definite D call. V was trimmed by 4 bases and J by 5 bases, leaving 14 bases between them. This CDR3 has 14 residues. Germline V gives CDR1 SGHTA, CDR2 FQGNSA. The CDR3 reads CASSSSAGGYGYTF. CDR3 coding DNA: TGTGCCAGCAGCTCTTCTGCGGGCGGGTATGGCTACACCTTC.

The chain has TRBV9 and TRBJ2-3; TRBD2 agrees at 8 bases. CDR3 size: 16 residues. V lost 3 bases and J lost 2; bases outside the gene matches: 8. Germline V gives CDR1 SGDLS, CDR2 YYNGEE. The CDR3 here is CASSGTRGGNTDTQYF. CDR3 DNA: TGTGCCAGCAGCGGAACCCGGGGGGGAAACACAGATACGCAGTATTTT.

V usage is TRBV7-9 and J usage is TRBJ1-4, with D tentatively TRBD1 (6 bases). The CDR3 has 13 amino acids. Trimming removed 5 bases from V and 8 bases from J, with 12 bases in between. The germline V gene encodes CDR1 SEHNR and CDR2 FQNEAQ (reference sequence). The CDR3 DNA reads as TGTGCCAGCAGCCTGGGGGACACGGAAAAACTGTTTTTT. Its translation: CASSLGDTEKLFF.

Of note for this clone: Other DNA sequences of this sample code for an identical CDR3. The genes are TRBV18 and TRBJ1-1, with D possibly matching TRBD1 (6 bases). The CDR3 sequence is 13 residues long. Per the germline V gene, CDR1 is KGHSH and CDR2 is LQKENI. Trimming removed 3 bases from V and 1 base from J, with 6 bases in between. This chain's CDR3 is CASSPGQNTEAFF. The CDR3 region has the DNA TGTGCCAGCTCACCGGGACAGAACACTGAAGCTTTCTTT.

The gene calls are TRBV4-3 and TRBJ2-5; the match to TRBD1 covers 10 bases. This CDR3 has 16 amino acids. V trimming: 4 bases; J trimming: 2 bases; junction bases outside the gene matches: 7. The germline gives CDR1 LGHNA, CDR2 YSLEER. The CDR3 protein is CASSPRAGQGQETQYF. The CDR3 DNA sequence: TGCGCCAGCAGCCCCAGGGCGGGACAGGGGCAAGAGACCCAGTACTTC.

Here the CDR3 reads CASSRERETQYF. CDR3 DNA: TGCGCCAGCAGCAGGGAGAGGGAGACCCAGTACTTC. The chain uses TRBV5-1 and TRBJ2-5, with a possible D match to TRBD2 (5 bases). V was trimmed by 4 bases and J by 5 bases, leaving 9 bases between them. This CDR3 is built from 12 residues. The germline V gene encodes CDR1 SGHRS and CDR2 YFSETQ.

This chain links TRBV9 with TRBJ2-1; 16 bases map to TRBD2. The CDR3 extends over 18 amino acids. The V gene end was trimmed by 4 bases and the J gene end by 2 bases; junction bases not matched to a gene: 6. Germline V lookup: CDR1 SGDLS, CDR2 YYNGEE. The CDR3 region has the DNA TGTGCCAGCAGCCTGGGGACTAGCGGGGGGGCCCCCTACAATGAGCAGTTCTTC. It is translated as CASSLGTSGGAPYNEQFF.

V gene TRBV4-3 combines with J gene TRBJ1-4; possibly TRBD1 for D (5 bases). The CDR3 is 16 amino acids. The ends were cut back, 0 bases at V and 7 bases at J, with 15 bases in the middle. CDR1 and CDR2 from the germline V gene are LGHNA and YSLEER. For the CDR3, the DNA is TGCGCCAGCAGCCAAGATCCGGCTAGCGGGGGTGAAAAACTGTTTTTT. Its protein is CASSQDPASGGEKLFF.

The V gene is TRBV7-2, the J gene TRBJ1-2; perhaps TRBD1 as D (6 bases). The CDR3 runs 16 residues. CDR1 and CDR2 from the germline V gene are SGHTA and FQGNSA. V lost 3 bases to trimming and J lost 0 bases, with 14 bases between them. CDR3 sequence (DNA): TGTGCCAGCAGCTTCCGGACAGTCTTAGCTAACTATGGCTACACCTTC. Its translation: CASSFRTVLANYGYTF.

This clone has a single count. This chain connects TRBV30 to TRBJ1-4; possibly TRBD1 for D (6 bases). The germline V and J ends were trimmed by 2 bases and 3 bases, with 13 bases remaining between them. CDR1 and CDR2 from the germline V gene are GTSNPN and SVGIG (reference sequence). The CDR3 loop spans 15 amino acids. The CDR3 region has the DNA TGTGCCTGGAGTCTTACCGGACAGTCTAATGAAAAACTGTTTTTT. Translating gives CAWSLTGQSNEKLFF. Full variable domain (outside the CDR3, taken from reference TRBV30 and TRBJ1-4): SQTIHQWPATLVQPVGSPLSLECTVEGTSNPNLYWYRQAAGRGLQLLFYSVGIGQISSEVPQNLSASRPQDRQFILSSKKLLLSDSGFYLCAWSLTGQSNEKLFFGSGTQLSVL.

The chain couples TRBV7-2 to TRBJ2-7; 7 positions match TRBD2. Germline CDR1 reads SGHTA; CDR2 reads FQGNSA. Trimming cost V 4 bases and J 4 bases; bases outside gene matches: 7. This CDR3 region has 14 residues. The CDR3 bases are TGTGCCAGCAGCTCCGAACTAGCGTTGTACGAGCAGTACTTC. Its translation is CASSSELALYEQYF.

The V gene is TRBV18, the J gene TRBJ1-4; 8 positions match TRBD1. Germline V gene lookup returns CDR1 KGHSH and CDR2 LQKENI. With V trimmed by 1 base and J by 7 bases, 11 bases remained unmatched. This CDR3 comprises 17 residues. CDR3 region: CASSPLLTAGGGEKLFF. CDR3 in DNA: TGTGCCAGCTCACCACTTCTTACTGCAGGGGGCGGTGAAAAACTGTTTTTT.

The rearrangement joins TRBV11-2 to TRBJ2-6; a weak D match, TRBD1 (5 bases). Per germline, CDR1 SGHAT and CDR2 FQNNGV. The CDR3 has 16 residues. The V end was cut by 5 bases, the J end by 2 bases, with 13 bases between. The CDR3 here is CASSPEAGTGANVLTF. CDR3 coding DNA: TGTGCCAGCAGCCCCGAGGCAGGGACTGGGGCCAACGTCCTGACTTTC.

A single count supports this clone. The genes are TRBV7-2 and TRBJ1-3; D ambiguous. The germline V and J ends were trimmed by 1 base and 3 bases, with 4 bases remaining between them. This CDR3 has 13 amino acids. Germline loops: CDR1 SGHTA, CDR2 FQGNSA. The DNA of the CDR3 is TGTGCCAGCAGCTTAGTTTATGGAAACACCATATATTTT. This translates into CASSLVYGNTIYF. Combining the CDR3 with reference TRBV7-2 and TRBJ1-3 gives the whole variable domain GAGVSQSPSNKVTEKGKDVELRCDPISGHTALYWYRQSLGQGLEFLIYFQGNSAPDKSGLPSDRFSAERTGGSVSTLTIQRTQQEDSAVYLCASSLVYGNTIYFGEGSWLTVV.

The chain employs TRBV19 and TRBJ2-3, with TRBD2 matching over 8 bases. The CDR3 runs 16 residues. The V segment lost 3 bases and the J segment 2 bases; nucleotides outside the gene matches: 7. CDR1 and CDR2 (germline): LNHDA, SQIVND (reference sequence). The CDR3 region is CASSITSGGLTDTQYF. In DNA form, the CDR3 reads TGTGCCAGTAGTATCACTAGCGGAGGCCTCACAGATACGCAGTATTTT.

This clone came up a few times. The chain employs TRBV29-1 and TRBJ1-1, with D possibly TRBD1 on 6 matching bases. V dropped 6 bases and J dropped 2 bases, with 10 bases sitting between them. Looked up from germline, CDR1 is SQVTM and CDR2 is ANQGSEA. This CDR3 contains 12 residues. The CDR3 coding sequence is TGCAGCGTCGACAGGTCTAACACTGAAGCTTTCTTT. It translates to CSVDRSNTEAFF. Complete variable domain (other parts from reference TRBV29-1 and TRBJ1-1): SAVISQKPSRDICQRGTSLTIQCQVDSQVTMMFWYRQQPGQSLTLIATANQGSEATYESGFVIDKFPISRPNLTFSTLTVSNMSPEDSSIYLCSVDRSNTEAFFGQGTRLTVV.

The CDR3 bases are TGTGCCAGTAGTACCACCAGGGGCACAGATACGCAGTATTTT. Amino acid sequence: CASSTTRGTDTQYF. The chain combines TRBV19 with TRBJ2-3; a possible D gene is TRBD1 (5 bases). V dropped 4 bases and J dropped 1 base, with 9 bases sitting between them. Germline CDR1 reads LNHDA; CDR2 reads SQIVND (reference sequence). The CDR3 consists of 14 residues.

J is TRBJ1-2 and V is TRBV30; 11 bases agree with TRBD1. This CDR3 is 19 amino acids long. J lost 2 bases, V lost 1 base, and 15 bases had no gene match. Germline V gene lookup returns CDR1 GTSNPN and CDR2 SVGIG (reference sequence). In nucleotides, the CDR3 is TGTGCCTGGAGTGGAAGAAATCCCGGGACAGGGGGTATGAACTATGGCTACACCTTC. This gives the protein CAWSGRNPGTGGMNYGYTF.

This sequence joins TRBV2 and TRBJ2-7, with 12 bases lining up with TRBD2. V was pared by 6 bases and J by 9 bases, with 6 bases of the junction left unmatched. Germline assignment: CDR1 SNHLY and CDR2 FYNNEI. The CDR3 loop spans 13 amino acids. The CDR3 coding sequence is TGTGCCAGCAGGACTAGCGGGGGTGGTGTGCAGTACTTC. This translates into CASRTSGGGVQYF.

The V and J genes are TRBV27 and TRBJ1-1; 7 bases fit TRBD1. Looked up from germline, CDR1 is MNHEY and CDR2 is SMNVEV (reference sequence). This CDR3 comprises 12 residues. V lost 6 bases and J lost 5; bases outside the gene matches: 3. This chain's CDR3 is CASRSRGTEAFF. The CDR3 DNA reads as TGTGCCAGCAGATCCAGGGGGACTGAAGCTTTCTTT.

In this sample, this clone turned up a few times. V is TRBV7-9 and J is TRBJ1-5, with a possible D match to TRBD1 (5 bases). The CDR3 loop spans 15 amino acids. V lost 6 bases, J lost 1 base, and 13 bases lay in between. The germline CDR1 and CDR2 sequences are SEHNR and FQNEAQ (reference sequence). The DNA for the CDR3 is TGTGCCAGCAGTCCGGATGGGGGGAGCAATCAGCCCCAGCATTTT. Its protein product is CASSPDGGSNQPQHF.

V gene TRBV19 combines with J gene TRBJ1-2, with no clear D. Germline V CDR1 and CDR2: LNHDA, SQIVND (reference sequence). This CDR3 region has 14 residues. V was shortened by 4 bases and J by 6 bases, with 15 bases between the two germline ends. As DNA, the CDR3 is TGTGCCAGTAGTACTGCCGGGAGGATAAATGGCTACACCTTC. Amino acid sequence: CASSTAGRINGYTF.

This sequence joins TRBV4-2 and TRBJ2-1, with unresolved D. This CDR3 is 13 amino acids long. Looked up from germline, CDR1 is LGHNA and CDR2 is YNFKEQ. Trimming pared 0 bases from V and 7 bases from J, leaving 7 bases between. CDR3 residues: CASSQDNGNEQFF. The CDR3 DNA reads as TGTGCCAGCAGCCAAGATAACGGGAATGAGCAGTTCTTC.

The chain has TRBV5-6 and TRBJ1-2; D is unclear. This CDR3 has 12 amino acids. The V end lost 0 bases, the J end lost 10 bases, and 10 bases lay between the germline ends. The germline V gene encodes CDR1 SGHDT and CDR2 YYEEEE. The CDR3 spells CASSLEEVHYTF. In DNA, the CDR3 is TGTGCCAGCAGCTTGGAGGAGGTCCACTACACCTTC.